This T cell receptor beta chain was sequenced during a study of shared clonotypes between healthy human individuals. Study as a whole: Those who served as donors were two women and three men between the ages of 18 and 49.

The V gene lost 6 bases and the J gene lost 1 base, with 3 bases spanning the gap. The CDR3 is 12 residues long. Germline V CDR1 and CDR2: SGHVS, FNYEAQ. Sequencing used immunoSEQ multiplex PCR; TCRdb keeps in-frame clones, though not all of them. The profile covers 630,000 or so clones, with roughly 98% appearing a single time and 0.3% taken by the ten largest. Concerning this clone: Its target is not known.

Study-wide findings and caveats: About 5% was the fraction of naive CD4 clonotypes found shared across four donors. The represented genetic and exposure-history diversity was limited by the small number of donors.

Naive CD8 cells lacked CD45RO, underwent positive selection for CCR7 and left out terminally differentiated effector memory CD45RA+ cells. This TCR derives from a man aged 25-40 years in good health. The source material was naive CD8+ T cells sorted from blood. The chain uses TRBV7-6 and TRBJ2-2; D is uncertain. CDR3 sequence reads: CASRGNTGELFF. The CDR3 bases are TGTGCCAGCAGGGGGAACACCGGGGAGCTGTTTTTT.